The 14 T cell receptor beta chains reported below all come from one sample, sequenced in a study of shared clonotypes between healthy human individuals. The naive CD8 fraction comprised CD45RO-negative cells positively selected for CCR7 and excluded terminally differentiated effector memory CD45RA+ cells. Measured with immunoSEQ multiplex PCR; TCRdb has only the in-frame clones, and not every one. The top ten clones hold less than 25% of a sample with hundreds of thousands of clones, more than 85% of them seen once. Sample: naive CD8+ T cells sorted from blood. All receptors derive from a man in his thirties or forties in good health.

This sequence joins TRBV5-4 and TRBJ2-2, with D unresolved. The CDR3 loop spans 14 amino acids. Germline lookup yields CDR1 SGHNT and CDR2 YYREEE (reference sequence). V was clipped by 7 bases and J by 4 bases, with 14 bases between them. DNA of the CDR3: TGTGCCAGCGGCGATGGGGTGAGCACCGGGGAGCTGTTTTTT. Its protein is CASGDGVSTGELFF.

The V and J genes are TRBV7-8 and TRBJ2-7; 7 bases line up with TRBD2. Germline values: CDR1 SGHVS, CDR2 FQNEAQ. This CDR3 spans 15 amino acids. V lost 2 bases to trimming and J lost 3 bases; unmatched junction nucleotides: 7. CDR3 DNA sequence: TGTGCCAGCAGCTTACGTGGGGCGGGAGTCTACGAGCAGTACTTC. It translates to CASSLRGAGVYEQYF.

The chain couples TRBV28 to TRBJ2-3; 7 nucleotides agree with TRBD2. The CDR3 has 14 residues. V lost 5 bases, J lost 6 bases, and 8 bases stayed unmatched. The germline CDR1 and CDR2 sequences are MDHEN and SYDVKM. In nucleotides, the CDR3 is TGTGCCAGCAGTCTCAGCGGGAATGGTGATACGCAGTATTTT. Translating it yields CASSLSGNGDTQYF.

The gene calls are TRBV7-9 and TRBJ2-5; D might be TRBD2 (5 bases). Germline V gives CDR1 SEHNR, CDR2 FQNEAQ (reference sequence). This CDR3 has 16 residues. The ends were cut back, 1 base at V and 4 bases at J, with 16 bases in the middle. CDR3 region: CASSLDVVRAPETQYF. Here the CDR3 DNA reads TGTGCCAGCAGCTTAGACGTTGTGAGGGCCCCAGAGACCCAGTACTTC.

This chain uses TRBV7-9 with TRBJ1-4; D is undetermined. With 8 bases removed from V and 8 bases from J, the gap between germline ends came to 27 bases. The germline V gene has CDR1 SEHNR and CDR2 FQNEAQ (reference sequence). The CDR3 covers 17 residues. The CDR3 bases are TGTGCCAGCGAACTACCGGAGGACGGTTTCAATAGGGAAAAACTGTTTTTT. It encodes CASELPEDGFNREKLFF.

This clone was seen just once. V and J are TRBV27 and TRBJ2-1, with 12 nucleotides matching TRBD2. The germline gives CDR1 MNHEY, CDR2 SMNVEV (reference sequence). V dropped 8 bases and J dropped 5; count of bases not matched to a gene: 4. The CDR3 extends over 14 amino acids. Written as DNA, the CDR3 is TGTGCCAGCTCGGGACTAGCGGGCAACAATGAGCAGTTCTTC. Translation gives CASSGLAGNNEQFF.

The chain links TRBV2 to TRBJ2-1, with a possible D match to TRBD2 (5 bases). Germline lookup yields CDR1 SNHLY and CDR2 FYNNEI. The CDR3 is 13 residues long. V dropped 6 bases and J dropped 9 bases, with 15 bases sitting between them. CDR3 sequence reads: CASRPSSEGEQFF. The DNA of the CDR3 is TGTGCCAGCAGACCCTCGAGCGAGGGTGAGCAGTTCTTC. Full variable domain (remainder filled in from reference TRBV2 and TRBJ2-1): EPEVTQTPSHQVTQMGQEVILRCVPISNHLYFYWYRQILGQKVEFLVSFYNNEISEKSEIFDDQFSVERPDGSNFTLKIRSTKLEDSAMYFCASRPSSEGEQFFGPGTRLTVL.

V is TRBV2 and J is TRBJ2-7; the match to TRBD2 covers 10 bases. Germline V CDR1 and CDR2: SNHLY, FYNNEI. The CDR3 extends over 13 amino acids. The trim removed 7 bases at V and 6 bases at J, leaving 6 bases unmatched. The CDR3 DNA sequence: TGTGCCAGCAACCTAGCGGGAGTAACCGAGCAGTACTTC. It translates to CASNLAGVTEQYF.

Of note for this clone: Other DNA sequences in the same sample also yield this CDR3. This rearrangement joins TRBV19 to TRBJ2-7, with 9 positions matching TRBD2. Germline V lookup: CDR1 LNHDA, CDR2 SQIVND (reference sequence). CDR3 size: 15 residues. Trimming took 2 bases from V and 0 from J; bases not matched to a gene: 2. The DNA for the CDR3 is TGTGCCAGTAGTATACTAGCGGGGAACTCCTACGAGCAGTACTTC. Translating gives CASSILAGNSYEQYF. Supplemented by reference TRBV19 and TRBJ2-7, the full variable domain reads DGGITQSPKYLFRKEGQNVTLSCEQNLNHDAMYWYRQDPGQGLRLIYYSQIVNDFQKGDIAEGYSVSREKKESFPLTVTSAQKNPTAFYLCASSILAGNSYEQYFGPGTRLTVT.

The chain carries TRBV28 and TRBJ2-3; TRBD2 matches 10 bases. The CDR3 has 17 amino acids. Trimming removed 4 bases from V and 1 base from J; junction bases left unmatched: 8. CDR1 is MDHEN, CDR2 SYDVKM, per germline. The CDR3 DNA is TGTGCCAGCAGTTCCTCCGGGACTAGCGTCGGCACAGATACGCAGTATTTT. Translating gives CASSSSGTSVGTDTQYF.

Only one count was recorded for this clone. This chain joins TRBV7-8 and TRBJ1-5; D not certain. The V and J ends lost 4 bases and 0 bases respectively, with 19 bases between them. The CDR3 contains 18 residues. CDR1 and CDR2 (germline): SGHVS, FQNEAQ. The CDR3 region is CASSYRRPPEGSNQPQHF. DNA of the CDR3: TGTGCCAGCAGCTACCGGCGCCCACCAGAGGGTAGCAATCAGCCCCAGCATTTT.

A note on this clone: The same CDR3 also results from other DNA sequences found in this sample. The V and J genes are TRBV29-1 and TRBJ2-2; D call uncertain. The CDR3 is made up of 13 amino acids. V shed 6 bases and J shed 1 base, with 9 bases lying between them. Per the germline V gene, CDR1 is SQVTM and CDR2 is ANQGSEA. Here the CDR3 reads CSVRTENTGELFF. Here the CDR3 DNA reads TGCAGCGTCAGGACGGAGAACACCGGGGAGCTGTTTTTT.

The chain carries TRBV11-3 and TRBJ2-2, with D possibly called TRBD1 or TRBD2 (5 bases each). CDR3 length equals 15 residues. Germline V gene data show CDR1 as SGHNT and CDR2 as YENEEA. With 5 bases removed from V and 8 bases from J, the gap between germline ends came to 18 bases. The CDR3 is CASSPGTKRPGELFF. CDR3 nucleotides: TGTGCCAGCAGCCCGGGGACCAAAAGACCTGGGGAGCTGTTTTTT.

The chain carries TRBV28 and TRBJ2-5; possibly TRBD1 for D (6 bases). Between the trimmed V and J ends, which lost 5 bases and 2 bases, there was a span of 15 bases. The CDR3 covers 15 residues. Germline lookup yields CDR1 MDHEN and CDR2 SYDVKM. The CDR3 nucleotides are TGTGCCAGCAGTAGGGGGTTAGTAAAACAAGAGACCCAGTACTTC. Its protein is CASSRGLVKQETQYF.